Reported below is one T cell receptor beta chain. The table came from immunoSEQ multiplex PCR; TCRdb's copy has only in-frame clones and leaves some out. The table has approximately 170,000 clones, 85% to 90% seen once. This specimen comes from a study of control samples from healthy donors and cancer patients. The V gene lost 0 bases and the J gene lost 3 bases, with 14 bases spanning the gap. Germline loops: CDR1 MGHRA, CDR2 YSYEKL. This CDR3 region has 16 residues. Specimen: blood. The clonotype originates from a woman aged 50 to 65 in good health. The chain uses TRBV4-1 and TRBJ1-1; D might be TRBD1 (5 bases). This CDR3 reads CASSQDSREGDTEAFF. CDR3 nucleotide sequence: TGCGCCAGCAGCCAAGATTCCAGGGAAGGGGACACTGAAGCTTTCTTT.